This T cell receptor (beta chain) comes out of a study of blood T cells in healthy people across ages. Germline V CDR1 and CDR2: SGHVS, FNYEAQ. CDR3 length: 14 residues. V was pared by 1 base and J by 3 bases, with 7 bases between. This clonotype was seen a handful of times. Its antigen is as yet unknown. Study findings and constraints: Age advanced and TCR beta diversity per million T cells fell, roughly linearly.

Primers used in a second PCR of roughly 7 to 11 cycles were a sample-barcoded 5' primer and a J-beta primer mix. TCRdb re-analysed the 5' RACE reads in MiXCR, keeping a single row per CDR3 protein. The repertoire consists of some 1,800,000 distinct CDR3 sequences, with about two fifths occurring once and the leading ten covering more than 20%. The chain uses TRBV7-6 and TRBJ2-1; D gene unclear. The receptor was derived from a human donor in good health. Sequenced: blood. CDR3: CASSLGRIYNEQFF. Here the CDR3 DNA reads TGTGCCAGCAGCTTAGGACGAATCTACAATGAGCAGTTCTTC. Combining the CDR3 with reference TRBV7-6 and TRBJ2-1 gives the whole variable domain GAGVSQSPRYKVTKRGQDVALRCDPISGHVSLYWYRQALGQGPEFLTYFNYEAQQDKSGLPNDRFSAERPEGSISTLTIQRTEQRDSAMYRCASSLGRIYNEQFFGPGTRLTVL.